One and the same sample provided the 26 T cell receptor beta chains below, sequenced in a study of shared clonotypes between healthy human individuals. Repertoires were generated with immunoSEQ multiplex PCR, while TCRdb's copy carries only in-frame clones and drops some. The table lists millions of clones, 85% to 95% of them singletons. The specimen sequenced was naive CD4+ T cells from PBMCs. Subset in this sample: CD45RA+ positively selected. The receptors derive from a man aged 18 to 35 in good health. Some clones in this sample may be carry-over from other donors' samples.

Comment on this clone: This CDR3 is also generated by other DNA sequences in the sample. This chain links TRBV6-1 with TRBJ1-5, with D perhaps matching TRBD1 (6 bases). CDR1 MNHNS and CDR2 SASEGT come from the germline V gene. The CDR3 extends over 14 amino acids. V dropped 4 bases and J dropped 2 bases, with 9 bases sitting between them. The CDR3 sequence is CASSVRQGNQPQHF. CDR3 nucleotides: TGTGCCAGCAGTGTTAGACAGGGCAATCAGCCCCAGCATTTT.

Concerning this clone: This CDR3 is also generated by other DNA sequences in the sample. The chain combines TRBV18 with TRBJ1-1, with D possibly being TRBD1 (5 bases). Per germline, CDR1 KGHSH and CDR2 LQKENI. V was clipped by 2 bases and J by 3 bases, with 7 bases between them. CDR3 length: 13 amino acids. In DNA, the CDR3 is TGTGCCAGCTCACCAGCCAGGGACACTGAAGCTTTCTTT. Translating gives CASSPARDTEAFF.

V gene TRBV6-4 combines with J gene TRBJ2-1; TRBD1 or TRBD2 may be the D gene (5 bases each). Trimming shortened V by 5 bases and J by 9 bases, and 14 bases separated the two germline ends. CDR1 is MRHNA, CDR2 SNTAGT, per germline. The CDR3 contains 13 residues. CDR3 loop: CASSFNGAGEQFF. CDR3 coding DNA: TGTGCCAGCAGTTTTAACGGGGCCGGTGAGCAGTTCTTC.

The chain carries TRBV28 and TRBJ2-7; D is perhaps TRBD1 or TRBD2 (5 bases each). Trimming took 5 bases from V and 0 from J, leaving 17 bases between them. Germline values: CDR1 MDHEN, CDR2 SYDVKM. CDR3 length: 16 residues. The CDR3 DNA is TGTGCCAGCAGTGAAAGACAGCTCCGGGGCTCCTACGAGCAGTACTTC. Its protein product is CASSERQLRGSYEQYF.

The chain carries TRBV30 and TRBJ2-4; tentative D call: TRBD1 (6 bases). Trimming stripped 1 base from V and 7 bases from J, with 23 bases between. The CDR3 contains 17 residues. CDR1 is GTSNPN and CDR2 is SVGIG in the germline V gene (reference sequence). In DNA form, the CDR3 reads TGTGCCTGGAGTGCCCGAAAAACGACAGGATTTGGGAACATTCAGTACTTC. This codes for CAWSARKTTGFGNIQYF.

The chain is built from TRBV5-5 and TRBJ2-3; D unresolved. V was shortened by 6 bases and J by 2 bases, with 7 bases between the two germline ends. The CDR3 loop spans 12 amino acids. Germline CDR1 reads SGHKS; CDR2 reads YYEKEE (reference sequence). CDR3 loop: CASTYLTDTQYF. CDR3 in DNA: TGTGCCAGCACCTATCTCACAGATACGCAGTATTTT.

V is TRBV9 and J is TRBJ2-3; 9 nucleotides align to TRBD2. Germline V lookup: CDR1 SGDLS, CDR2 YYNGEE. The CDR3 spans 15 residues. Trimming removed 4 bases from V and 4 bases from J; junction bases left unmatched: 7. The CDR3 DNA reads as TGTGCCAGCAGCTTACGCGGGAGGGCAGCAGATACGCAGTATTTT. It encodes CASSLRGRAADTQYF. Supplemented by reference TRBV9 and TRBJ2-3, the full variable domain reads DSGVTQTPKHLITATGQRVTLRCSPRSGDLSVYWYQQSLDQGLQFLIQYYNGEERAKGNILERFSAQQFPDLHSELNLSSLELGDSALYFCASSLRGRAADTQYFGPGTRLTVL.

Of note for this clone: This sample also contains other DNA sequences that code for the same CDR3. V is TRBV2 and J is TRBJ2-2, with TRBD1 identical over 8 bases. CDR1 is SNHLY, CDR2 FYNNEI, per germline. V shed 6 bases, J shed 0 bases, and the junction held 3 bases outside the gene matches. The length of the CDR3 is 15 residues. CDR3 nucleotide sequence: TGTGCCAGCAGGGTGGACAGGGCGAACACCGGGGAGCTGTTTTTT. Encoded protein: CASRVDRANTGELFF.

This sequence joins TRBV30 and TRBJ1-3; maybe TRBD1 (5 bases). V dropped 8 bases and J dropped 4 bases, with 12 bases sitting between them. The CDR3 totals 12 residues. CDR1 is GTSNPN, CDR2 SVGIG, per germline (reference sequence). CDR3 DNA: TGTGCCCTTATCAACAGGGGAAACACCATATATTTT. It translates to CALINRGNTIYF.

V is TRBV28 and J is TRBJ2-5, with a weak D call TRBD1 (6 bases). Germline CDR1 is MDHEN and CDR2 is SYDVKM. The CDR3 is 13 residues long. V gave up 1 base and J gave up 3 bases, with 6 bases separating them. This chain's CDR3 is CASSLYREETQYF. DNA of the CDR3: TGTGCCAGCAGTTTATACAGGGAAGAGACCCAGTACTTC.

The chain employs TRBV11-2 and TRBJ2-7; D possibly matches TRBD1 or TRBD2 (5 bases each). Germline CDR1 and CDR2: SGHAT and FQNNGV. The CDR3 covers 17 residues. V lost 7 bases and J lost 2, with 24 bases in between. This CDR3 reads CASNYRPSGRNTYEQYF. CDR3 coding DNA: TGTGCCAGCAATTACCGCCCTTCGGGACGTAACACCTACGAGCAGTACTTC. The whole variable domain, remainder taken from reference TRBV11-2 and TRBJ2-7, is EAGVAQSPRYKIIEKRQSVAFWCNPISGHATLYWYQQILGQGPKLLIQFQNNGVVDDSQLPKDRFSAERLKGVDSTLKIQPAKLEDSAVYLCASNYRPSGRNTYEQYFGPGTRLTVT.

This chain links TRBV2 with TRBJ2-7, with a tentative D call TRBD2 (6 bases). This CDR3 has 15 residues. V was clipped by 4 bases and J by 5 bases, with 18 bases between them. CDR1 and CDR2 from the germline V gene are SNHLY and FYNNEI. The CDR3 coding sequence is TGTGCCAGCAGTGTGGAGGGGCCCCCTAGTAACGAGCAGTACTTC. It yields the protein CASSVEGPPSNEQYF.

The chain recombines TRBV28 with TRBJ2-1; D not certain. With 6 bases removed from V and 0 bases from J, the gap between germline ends came to 12 bases. Germline V lookup: CDR1 MDHEN, CDR2 SYDVKM. The CDR3 has 15 residues. The CDR3 loop reads CASRPKSGSYNEQFF. The CDR3 region has the DNA TGTGCCAGCAGGCCCAAGTCGGGCTCCTACAATGAGCAGTTCTTC.

The chain links TRBV2 to TRBJ2-7; 7 positions match TRBD1. The CDR3 has 13 residues. Germline V lookup: CDR1 SNHLY, CDR2 FYNNEI. The junction had 6 bases not matched to a gene; V was cut back by 4 bases and J by 6 bases. This chain's CDR3 is CASSGQGFGEQYF. The CDR3 nucleotides read TGTGCCAGCAGTGGACAGGGTTTCGGCGAGCAGTACTTC.

V usage is TRBV15 and J usage is TRBJ2-7; TRBD1 is a possible D gene (6 bases). Germline-derived CDR1 and CDR2 are LNHNV and YYDKDF (reference sequence). V dropped 2 bases and J dropped 0 bases, with 11 bases sitting between them. This CDR3 is 15 amino acids long. The CDR3 loop is CATSRTGLSSYEQYF. For the CDR3, the DNA is TGTGCCACCAGCAGAACAGGGTTGAGCTCCTACGAGCAGTACTTC.

This chain uses TRBV9 with TRBJ2-1; 10 bases agree with TRBD2. With V trimmed by 4 bases and J by 2 bases, 3 bases remained unmatched. CDR1 is SGDLS, CDR2 YYNGEE, per germline. This CDR3 is built from 15 residues. The CDR3 region is CASSSGLAAYNEQFF. The CDR3, as DNA: TGTGCCAGCAGCTCAGGACTAGCGGCCTACAATGAGCAGTTCTTC.

This chain links TRBV27 with TRBJ1-3, with a tentative D call TRBD1 (6 bases). This CDR3 is built from 14 residues. V was clipped by 11 bases and J by 2 bases, with 16 bases between them. The germline gives CDR1 MNHEY, CDR2 SMNVEV (reference sequence). Here the CDR3 DNA reads TGTGCCTCTGGGAGGGGGGCCGCTGGAAACACCATATATTTT. Translated, it gives CASGRGAAGNTIYF.

V and J are TRBV5-1 and TRBJ1-3; D gene ambiguous. Germline V gene sequence: CDR1 SGHRS, CDR2 YFSETQ. V dropped 0 bases and J dropped 4 bases, with 11 bases sitting between them. The CDR3 is 15 residues long. CDR3: CASSLAMGTGNTIYF. CDR3 nucleotides: TGCGCCAGCAGCTTGGCCATGGGAACAGGAAACACCATATATTTT.

J is TRBJ1-5 and V is TRBV27; 7 nucleotides align to TRBD1. V lost 6 bases, J lost 4 bases, and 6 bases stayed unmatched. In germline, CDR1 is MNHEY, CDR2 SMNVEV (reference sequence). The CDR3 has 14 amino acids. CDR3 in amino acids: CASRTGTENQPQHF. As DNA, the CDR3 is TGTGCCAGCAGGACCGGGACAGAGAATCAGCCCCAGCATTTT.

This chain joins TRBV5-1 and TRBJ1-1, with TRBD1 identical over 8 bases. The CDR3 totals 15 residues. CDR1 and CDR2 from the germline V gene are SGHRS and YFSETQ. The J segment lost 6 bases and the V segment lost 1 base, leaving 8 bases of the junction unmatched. The CDR3 spells CASSLIDRGFAEAFF. The CDR3 region has the DNA TGCGCCAGCAGCTTGATAGACAGGGGTTTCGCTGAAGCTTTCTTT.

The chain employs TRBV9 and TRBJ1-3; D is unresolved. Looked up from germline, CDR1 is SGDLS and CDR2 is YYNGEE. The V gene lost 4 bases and the J gene lost 3 bases, with 14 bases spanning the gap. The CDR3 is 15 amino acids. The CDR3 coding sequence is TGTGCCAGCAGCCCAGATGATCGGGGTGGAAACACCATATATTTT. Its protein product is CASSPDDRGGNTIYF.

This rearrangement joins TRBV7-9 to TRBJ1-2, with 8 bases matching TRBD1. Germline lookup yields CDR1 SEHNR and CDR2 FQNEAQ (reference sequence). This CDR3 has 13 amino acids. Trimming cost V 4 bases and J 7 bases; bases outside gene matches: 5. The CDR3 nucleotides read TGTGCCAGCAGCTCGCAGGGGGCGAGTGGCTACACCTTC. It is translated as CASSSQGASGYTF. The full variable domain, its missing parts supplied by reference TRBV7-9 and TRBJ1-2, is DTGVSQNPRHKITKRGQNVTFRCDPISEHNRLYWYRQTLGQGPEFLTYFQNEAQLEKSRLLSDRFSAERPKGSFSTLEIQRTEQGDSAMYLCASSSQGASGYTFGSGTRLTVV.

The rearrangement joins TRBV2 to TRBJ1-2, with TRBD1 as a possible D gene (5 bases). CDR1 is SNHLY and CDR2 is FYNNEI in the germline V gene. Deletions cut 6 bases from V and 8 bases from J, with 28 bases between. The CDR3 length is 17 residues. The CDR3 sequence is CASSVGVQGSLTMGYTF. The CDR3 bases are TGTGCCAGCAGCGTGGGTGTTCAGGGTAGCTTAACTATGGGCTACACCTTC. Together with reference TRBV2 and TRBJ1-2, the CDR3 gives the full variable domain: EPEVTQTPSHQVTQMGQEVILRCVPISNHLYFYWYRQILGQKVEFLVSFYNNEISEKSEIFDDQFSVERPDGSNFTLKIRSTKLEDSAMYFCASSVGVQGSLTMGYTFGSGTRLTVV.

The chain combines TRBV5-1 with TRBJ1-2; D not resolved. The germline CDR1 and CDR2 sequences are SGHRS and YFSETQ. This CDR3 region has 17 residues. The V end lost 2 bases, the J end lost 2 bases, and 19 bases lay between the germline ends. CDR3 residues: CASSFSAPPLTNYGYTF. The CDR3 nucleotides read TGCGCCAGCAGCTTCTCGGCTCCTCCACTGACAAACTATGGCTACACCTTC.

Comment on this clone: Other DNA sequences in the same sample also yield this CDR3. The V call is TRBV5-1, the J call TRBJ2-5, with D unclear. The length of the CDR3 is 13 residues. Germline loops: CDR1 SGHRS, CDR2 YFSETQ. V shed 0 bases and J shed 2 bases, with 5 bases lying between them. The CDR3 region is CASSLVVQETQYF. CDR3 DNA: TGCGCCAGCAGCTTGGTCGTGCAAGAGACCCAGTACTTC.

The chain joins TRBV10-2 to TRBJ2-7; D gene ambiguous. The CDR3 is made up of 17 amino acids. Germline CDR1 and CDR2: WSHSY and SAAADI. The V end lost 2 bases, the J end lost 1 base, and 18 bases lay between the germline ends. CDR3 region: CASSEKERWATSYEQYF. The CDR3 nucleotides are TGCGCCAGCAGTGAGAAAGAGAGGTGGGCTACGTCCTACGAGCAGTACTTC.